What follows is one T cell receptor (beta chain) and its context. These data belong to a study of cytomegalovirus exposure and HLA in healthy donors. Study at large: There were some 410 genotyped donors. Of these, roughly 80% fell in the genetic ancestry cluster associated with self-reported Caucasian donors.

Vbeta (60) and Jbeta (13) primers were used in the PCR. The table came from immunoSEQ multiplex PCR; TCRdb's copy has only in-frame clones and leaves some out. The table has 210,000 or so clones, approximately 79% seen once. The V and J ends lost 6 bases and 7 bases, in that order; junction bases with no gene match: 8. CDR3 length equals 15 residues. Germline V CDR1 and CDR2: SNHLY, FYNNEI. All donors participated as healthy donors of bone marrow. The source is a girl aged 2 to 10 in good health and CMV-seronegative. This chain connects TRBV2 to TRBJ2-1; 11 bases are shared with TRBD1. Input material: PBMCs. DNA of the CDR3: TGTGCCAGCAGCCGCGGACAGGGGGCAAGGAATGAGCAGTTCTTC. Protein product: CASSRGQGARNEQFF. The full variable domain, its missing parts supplied by reference TRBV2 and TRBJ2-1, is EPEVTQTPSHQVTQMGQEVILRCVPISNHLYFYWYRQILGQKVEFLVSFYNNEISEKSEIFDDQFSVERPDGSNFTLKIRSTKLEDSAMYFCASSRGQGARNEQFFGPGTRLTVL.